Listed below are T cell receptor beta chains from one sample, sequenced in a study of blood T cell repertoires in COVID-19. The table came from immunoSEQ multiplex PCR; TCRdb's copy has only in-frame clones and leaves some out. The profile shows about 250,000 clones, 80% to 85% of them singletons. Sequencing input: peripheral blood. Receptors were obtained from a man between 45 and 60 years old with active or convalescent COVID-19. CDR3s include the opening cysteine and the closing phenylalanine or tryptophan. Each record gives: CDR3 protein, CDR3 DNA, D gene, J gene, V gene, clone size. A D gene is named only where the DNA matches it firmly. The listing skips clone size in some rows; elsewhere it reads once, few, many or a size class.

CDR3aa: CASSRLAASSYNEQFF
CDR3nt: TGTGCCAGCAGCCGACTAGCGGCGAGCTCCTACAATGAGCAGTTCTTC
d_gene: TRBD2
j_gene: TRBJ2-1
v_gene: TRBV11-2
abundance: NA

CDR3aa: CASSGDRVAEQFF
CDR3nt: TGTGCCAGCAGCGGGGACAGGGTGGCTGAGCAGTTCTTC
d_gene: TRBD1
j_gene: TRBJ2-1
v_gene: TRBV5-6
abundance: NA

CDR3aa: CASRPGQEAYGYTF
CDR3nt: TGCGCCAGCAGACCGGGACAGGAGGCCTATGGCTACACCTTC
d_gene: TRBD1
j_gene: TRBJ1-2
v_gene: TRBV5-1
abundance: NA

CDR3aa: CASSQVPGAKEETQYF
CDR3nt: TGCGCCAGCAGCCAAGTTCCAGGGGCAAAAGAAGAGACCCAGTACTTC
d_gene: NA
j_gene: TRBJ2-5
v_gene: TRBV4-1
abundance: NA

CDR3aa: CASSYSAAGGYEQYF
CDR3nt: TGTGCCAGCAGTTACTCAGCGGCGGGGGGGTACGAGCAGTACTTC
d_gene: TRBD2
j_gene: TRBJ2-7
v_gene: TRBV6-5
abundance: NA

CDR3aa: CASSPLRGGREKLFF
CDR3nt: TGTGCCAGTAGTCCCCTAAGGGGAGGAAGAGAAAAACTGTTTTTT
d_gene: NA
j_gene: TRBJ1-4
v_gene: TRBV19
abundance: NA

CDR3aa: CASSPLVFEGYTF
CDR3nt: TGTGCCAGCTCACCACTGGTATTTGAGGGCTACACCTTC
d_gene: NA
j_gene: TRBJ1-2
v_gene: TRBV18
abundance: NA

CDR3aa: CASSLLTMGYEQYF
CDR3nt: TGTGCCAGCAGCCTACTCACTATGGGCTACGAGCAGTACTTC
d_gene: NA
j_gene: TRBJ2-7
v_gene: TRBV7-8
abundance: NA

CDR3aa: CASSDIWGDNYGYTF
CDR3nt: TGTGCCAGCAGTGATATATGGGGGGATAACTATGGCTACACCTTC
d_gene: NA
j_gene: TRBJ1-2
v_gene: TRBV6-1
abundance: NA

CDR3aa: CASSYQRGSGNTIYF
CDR3nt: TGTGCCAGCAGTTACCAAAGGGGCTCTGGAAACACCATATATTTT
d_gene: NA
j_gene: TRBJ1-3
v_gene: TRBV6-5
abundance: NA

CDR3aa: CSVESNYEQYF
CDR3nt: TGCAGCGTTGAGAGTAACTACGAGCAGTACTTC
d_gene: NA
j_gene: TRBJ2-7
v_gene: TRBV29-1
abundance: NA

CDR3aa: CAWSVGSGLTDTQYF
CDR3nt: TGTGCCTGGAGTGTTGGTAGCGGCCTCACAGATACGCAGTATTTT
d_gene: NA
j_gene: TRBJ2-3
v_gene: TRBV30
abundance: NA

CDR3aa: CASSLGPGDTEAFF
CDR3nt: TGTGCCAGCAGCTTAGGTCCAGGGGACACTGAAGCTTTCTTT
d_gene: NA
j_gene: TRBJ1-1
v_gene: TRBV11-2
abundance: few

CDR3aa: CSVEAFGENIQYF
CDR3nt: TGCAGCGTTGAGGCTTTCGGGGAAAACATTCAGTACTTC
d_gene: NA
j_gene: TRBJ2-4
v_gene: TRBV29-1
abundance: NA

CDR3aa: CASSLETGNYGYTF
CDR3nt: TGTGCCAGCAGTCTAGAGACAGGGAACTATGGCTACACCTTC
d_gene: TRBD1
j_gene: TRBJ1-2
v_gene: TRBV6-5
abundance: few

CDR3aa: CAIVRDRDNYGYTF
CDR3nt: TGTGCCATCGTTCGGGACAGGGATAACTATGGCTACACCTTC
d_gene: TRBD1
j_gene: TRBJ1-2
v_gene: TRBV10-3
abundance: NA

CDR3aa: CASSLEGGIWPQHF
CDR3nt: TGTGCCAGCAGTCTAGAAGGGGGAATTTGGCCCCAGCATTTT
d_gene: NA
j_gene: TRBJ1-5
v_gene: TRBV7-9
abundance: NA

CDR3aa: CAWSVKGTNQPQHF
CDR3nt: TGTGCCTGGAGTGTAAAAGGGACTAATCAGCCCCAGCATTTT
d_gene: NA
j_gene: TRBJ1-5
v_gene: TRBV30
abundance: few

CDR3aa: CASSSRRGDTEAFF
CDR3nt: TGTGCCAGCAGTTCCCGCAGGGGAGACACTGAAGCTTTCTTT
d_gene: NA
j_gene: TRBJ1-1
v_gene: TRBV6-2/TRBV6-3
abundance: NA

CDR3aa: CASSMRTGITGELFF
CDR3nt: TGTGCCAGCAGCATGCGGACAGGAATCACCGGGGAGCTGTTTTTT
d_gene: TRBD1
j_gene: TRBJ2-2
v_gene: TRBV7-3
abundance: NA

CDR3aa: CARGQFNSPLHF
CDR3nt: TGTGCCAGGGGACAGTTTAATTCACCCCTCCACTTT
d_gene: TRBD1
j_gene: TRBJ1-6
v_gene: TRBV25-1
abundance: NA

CDR3aa: CASSSYPTGSTDTQYF
CDR3nt: TGTGCCAGCAGCTCCTACCCGACAGGCAGCACAGATACGCAGTATTTT
d_gene: NA
j_gene: TRBJ2-3
v_gene: TRBV5-4
abundance: NA

CDR3aa: CATGDFQETQYF
CDR3nt: TGTGCCACCGGGGACTTTCAAGAGACCCAGTACTTC
d_gene: NA
j_gene: TRBJ2-5
v_gene: TRBV10-3
abundance: NA

CDR3aa: CASSAHPTSGDSRETQYF
CDR3nt: TGTGCCAGCAGCGCTCACCCGACTAGCGGGGATTCAAGAGAGACCCAGTACTTC
d_gene: TRBD2
j_gene: TRBJ2-5
v_gene: TRBV9
abundance: NA

CDR3aa: CASSQGTSGGVYEQYF
CDR3nt: TGTGCCAGCAGCCAAGGGACTAGCGGGGGGGTCTACGAGCAGTACTTC
d_gene: TRBD2
j_gene: TRBJ2-7
v_gene: TRBV4-2
abundance: few

CDR3aa: CASSRPSGASYEQYF
CDR3nt: TGTGCCAGCAGTAGGCCTAGCGGGGCTTCCTACGAGCAGTACTTC
d_gene: TRBD2
j_gene: TRBJ2-7
v_gene: TRBV6-5
abundance: NA

CDR3aa: CASSQDPSGGAYEQYF
CDR3nt: TGTGCCAGCAGCCAAGATCCGAGCGGGGGGGCCTACGAGCAGTACTTC
d_gene: TRBD2
j_gene: TRBJ2-7
v_gene: TRBV3-1/TRBV3-2
abundance: NA

CDR3aa: CASISGVNSYEQYF
CDR3nt: TGTGCCAGCATCAGCGGGGTGAACTCCTACGAGCAGTACTTC
d_gene: TRBD2
j_gene: TRBJ2-7
v_gene: TRBV5-5
abundance: NA

CDR3aa: CASSPLQGSEQYF
CDR3nt: TGTGCCAGCAGCCCGCTACAGGGGAGCGAGCAGTACTTC
d_gene: TRBD1
j_gene: TRBJ2-7
v_gene: TRBV7-2
abundance: NA

CDR3aa: CASSLTGGSYNEQFF
CDR3nt: TGTGCCAGCAGCTTAACGGGGGGTTCCTACAATGAGCAGTTCTTC
d_gene: TRBD2
j_gene: TRBJ2-1
v_gene: TRBV3-1/TRBV3-2
abundance: NA

CDR3aa: CASSLVSTDTQYF
CDR3nt: TGTGCCAGCAGCTTAGTCTCTACAGATACGCAGTATTTT
d_gene: NA
j_gene: TRBJ2-3
v_gene: TRBV11-3
abundance: NA